The 29 T cell receptor beta chains in this list originate from one sample, sequenced in a study of OX40 agonist ivuxolimab in advanced cancers. Clones were sequenced by immunoSEQ multiplex PCR, and TCRdb holds only the in-frame ones, with some missing. The data hold about 56,000 clones, with around 87% observed a single time. The starting material was CD4+ or CD8+ T cells sorted from blood, obtained in a trial of the OX40 agonist ivuxolimab. All receptors derive from an adult with an advanced solid tumor such as melanoma, head and neck, liver or kidney cancer.

The sample holds one count of this clone. The rearrangement joins TRBV28 to TRBJ1-1, with a possible D match to TRBD1 (5 bases). The CDR3 has 15 residues. Germline assignment: CDR1 MDHEN and CDR2 SYDVKM. The V and J ends lost 5 bases and 5 bases respectively, with 18 bases between them. The chain's CDR3 is CASSPPRGAQTEAFF. In DNA form, the CDR3 reads TGTGCCAGCAGTCCCCCGAGAGGGGCGCAGACTGAAGCTTTCTTT.

V gene TRBV7-2 combines with J gene TRBJ2-5, with D unclear. CDR3 length equals 14 residues. The germline CDR1 and CDR2 sequences are SGHTA and FQGNSA. The V end was cut by 0 bases, the J end by 7 bases, with 12 bases between. The CDR3 coding sequence is TGTGCCAGCAGCTTAGCGCAAGATCGCGGGACCCAGTACTTC. This codes for CASSLAQDRGTQYF.

The chain combines TRBV6-1 with TRBJ1-1, with TRBD1 as a possible D gene (5 bases). The V end was cut by 4 bases, the J end by 3 bases, with 12 bases between. The germline V gene has CDR1 MNHNS and CDR2 SASEGT. CDR3 length: 14 residues. The CDR3 DNA is TGTGCCAGCAGTGCCCGTAGAGGGGACACTGAAGCTTTCTTT. Translated, it gives CASSARRGDTEAFF.

The V gene is TRBV6-4, the J gene TRBJ2-1; 8 bases match TRBD1. V dropped 11 bases and J dropped 6; count of bases not matched to a gene: 3. This CDR3 region has 11 residues. Germline CDR1 MRHNA, CDR2 SNTAGT. Here the CDR3 reads CAGQGRNEQFF. In DNA, the CDR3 is TGTGCCGGACAGGGACGCAATGAGCAGTTCTTC.

This chain joins TRBV28 and TRBJ2-1, with D perhaps matching TRBD2 (6 bases). The CDR3 is made up of 14 amino acids. The germline gives CDR1 MDHEN, CDR2 SYDVKM. Trimming left V 1 base short and J 6 bases short, with 10 bases between. The CDR3 loop reads CASSLYGSRNEQFF. In DNA, the CDR3 is TGTGCCAGCAGTTTATACGGGAGCCGCAATGAGCAGTTCTTC.

As DNA, the CDR3 is TGTGCCAGCAGCACCCGACAGGGGGGTTACAATGAGCAGTTCTTC. This codes for CASSTRQGGYNEQFF. The chain links TRBV5-4 to TRBJ2-1, with 9 bases that match TRBD1. There are 15 residues in the CDR3. V was pared by 4 bases and J by 4 bases, with 6 bases of the junction left unmatched. Germline values: CDR1 SGHNT, CDR2 YYREEE (reference sequence).

The chain links TRBV7-9 to TRBJ2-7; TRBD2 might be the D (6 bases). CDR3 size: 13 residues. Germline CDR1 and CDR2: SEHNR and FQNEAQ (reference sequence). The germline V and J ends were trimmed by 5 bases and 9 bases, with 17 bases remaining between them. CDR3 nucleotide sequence: TGTGCCAGCAGCAATTCTGCCGTGGGGGGGCAGTACTTC. This codes for CASSNSAVGGQYF.

The chain joins TRBV6-6 to TRBJ1-1; possible D gene TRBD1, 5 bases. Trimming shortened V by 2 bases and J by 5 bases, and 12 bases separated the two germline ends. Germline V gene data show CDR1 as MNHNY and CDR2 as SVGAGI (reference sequence). CDR3 length equals 14 residues. CDR3 DNA sequence: TGTGCCAGCAGTTACCGGGGGGAATGGACTGAAGCTTTCTTT. Translation: CASSYRGEWTEAFF.

The V call is TRBV5-5, the J call TRBJ2-2; 9 bases align to TRBD2. Germline V gives CDR1 SGHKS, CDR2 YYEKEE (reference sequence). CDR3 length: 17 amino acids. V dropped 3 bases and J dropped 0; count of bases not matched to a gene: 6. This chain's CDR3 is CASSSPAGGANTGELFF. The CDR3 nucleotides are TGTGCCAGCAGCTCCCCAGCGGGAGGTGCGAACACCGGGGAGCTGTTTTTT.

This clone was found once. This chain links TRBV6-1 with TRBJ1-2; maybe TRBD1 (6 bases). Germline loops: CDR1 MNHNS, CDR2 SASEGT. The CDR3 loop spans 16 amino acids. V lost 3 bases to trimming and J lost 0 bases, with 14 bases between them. CDR3 nucleotides: TGTGCCAGCAGTGAGACAGGATCGGGGGCTAACTATGGCTACACCTTC. Residues: CASSETGSGANYGYTF.

V is TRBV9 and J is TRBJ2-3; 7 positions match TRBD1. CDR1 and CDR2 (germline): SGDLS, YYNGEE. The CDR3 runs to 13 residues. J was trimmed by 4 bases and V by 4 bases; bases with no gene match: 3. This chain's CDR3 is CASSLQGSDTQYF. The CDR3 DNA reads as TGTGCCAGCAGCTTACAGGGGTCAGATACGCAGTATTTT.

The chain joins TRBV4-3 to TRBJ1-6, with D possibly being TRBD1 (6 bases). This CDR3 spans 15 amino acids. V was cut by 0 bases and J by 9 bases, with 12 bases left in between. Germline CDR1 reads LGHNA; CDR2 reads YSLEER. CDR3 protein: CASSQEPGQGSPLHF. CDR3 nucleotides: TGCGCCAGCAGCCAAGAACCGGGACAAGGTTCACCCCTCCACTTT.

The rearrangement uses TRBV19 and TRBJ2-7; 8 nucleotides line up with TRBD2. The V and J ends lost 5 bases and 2 bases, in that order; junction bases with no gene match: 8. Germline CDR1 and CDR2: LNHDA and SQIVND (reference sequence). The CDR3 runs to 15 residues. The CDR3 nucleotides read TGTGCCAGTAGTCCTCAGACGGGGGGGGCCTACGAGCAGTACTTC. Residues: CASSPQTGGAYEQYF.

This chain links TRBV7-2 with TRBJ2-7, with 11 positions matching TRBD2. In germline, CDR1 is SGHTA, CDR2 FQGNSA. The CDR3 spans 15 residues. J lost 3 bases, V lost 3 bases, and 4 bases had no gene match. CDR3 protein: CASSFIAGGLYEQYF. The CDR3 nucleotides are TGTGCCAGCAGCTTCATAGCGGGGGGGCTCTACGAGCAGTACTTC.

The chain combines TRBV19 with TRBJ2-7; 8 bases map to TRBD2. Germline CDR1 reads LNHDA; CDR2 reads SQIVND (reference sequence). This CDR3 comprises 14 residues. The ends lost 5 bases at V and 2 bases at J; junction bases unmatched: 5. The CDR3 here is CASSHSGNPYEQYF. The CDR3, as DNA: TGTGCCAGTAGTCATAGCGGGAACCCCTACGAGCAGTACTTC.

The chain joins TRBV30 to TRBJ2-3, with 11 bases lining up with TRBD2. This CDR3 contains 14 residues. CDR1 is GTSNPN, CDR2 SVGIG, per germline (reference sequence). V shed 3 bases, J shed 3 bases, and the junction held 2 bases outside the gene matches. For the CDR3, the DNA is TGTGCCTGGAGGGGGACTAGCGGAACAGATACGCAGTATTTT. It encodes CAWRGTSGTDTQYF. The full variable domain, in which reference TRBV30 and TRBJ2-3 provide the parts outside the CDR3, is SQTIHQWPATLVQPVGSPLSLECTVEGTSNPNLYWYRQAAGRGLQLLFYSVGIGQISSEVPQNLSASRPQDRQFILSSKKLLLSDSGFYLCAWRGTSGTDTQYFGPGTRLTVL.

Here the CDR3 DNA reads TGTGCCATCGGCGGGGGCATGAACACTGAAGCTTTCTTT. Amino acid sequence: CAIGGGMNTEAFF. The chain uses TRBV10-3 and TRBJ1-1; perhaps TRBD1 as D (6 bases). Trimming took 8 bases from V and 0 from J, leaving 10 bases between them. This CDR3 is built from 13 residues. The germline CDR1 and CDR2 sequences are ENHRY and SYGVKD.

This chain links TRBV6-5 with TRBJ1-1; D may be TRBD1 (5 bases). The V end was cut by 0 bases, the J end by 5 bases, with 13 bases between. This CDR3 is built from 15 residues. Germline V gene data show CDR1 as MNHEY and CDR2 as SVGAGI. The CDR3 DNA follows: TGTGCCAGCAGTTACTCTGGACTGAAGGGGACTGAAGCTTTCTTT. This sequence encodes CASSYSGLKGTEAFF.

The rearrangement joins TRBV2 to TRBJ2-5, with D possibly TRBD1 on 6 matching bases. Per germline, CDR1 SNHLY and CDR2 FYNNEI. The CDR3 has 14 amino acids. The V end lost 4 bases, the J end lost 2 bases, and 11 bases lay between the germline ends. CDR3 region: CASSVGTPQETQYF. CDR3 sequence (DNA): TGTGCCAGCAGTGTCGGGACACCACAAGAGACCCAGTACTTC.

This clone was seen only once. This rearrangement joins TRBV6-1 to TRBJ2-2; D gene unclear. CDR1 and CDR2 (germline): MNHNS, SASEGT. The CDR3 is 14 amino acids. Deletions cut 6 bases from V and 1 base from J, with 9 bases between. CDR3 nucleotides: TGTGCCAGCAGAAGGAGTGTGAACACCGGGGAGCTGTTTTTT. It is translated as CASRRSVNTGELFF.

The CDR3 region has the DNA TGTGCCAGCAGCTTAGCCCCAAATGAGCAGTTCTTC. Protein: CASSLAPNEQFF. V and J are TRBV7-9 and TRBJ2-1; D remains unclear. Germline V lookup: CDR1 SEHNR, CDR2 FQNEAQ (reference sequence). The CDR3 extends over 12 amino acids. V was cut by 0 bases and J by 7 bases, with 4 bases left in between.

The rearrangement links TRBV7-3 to TRBJ2-6; tentatively, D is TRBD1 (6 bases). Trimming removed 2 bases from V and 2 bases from J, with 10 bases in between. The CDR3 sequence is 16 residues long. Germline values: CDR1 SGHTA, CDR2 FQGTGA. CDR3: CASSLQEGAGANVLTF. In DNA, the CDR3 is TGTGCCAGCAGCTTACAAGAGGGGGCTGGGGCCAACGTCCTGACTTTC.

The CDR3 DNA reads as TGTGCCAGCAGCGTAGATATAGGGTTTAGCAATGAGCAGTTCTTC. This codes for CASSVDIGFSNEQFF. The rearrangement uses TRBV9 and TRBJ2-1, with D hard to call. V was clipped by 0 bases and J by 6 bases, with 13 bases between them. Germline V gene data show CDR1 as SGDLS and CDR2 as YYNGEE. The CDR3 is made up of 15 amino acids. Complete variable domain (other parts from reference TRBV9 and TRBJ2-1): DSGVTQTPKHLITATGQRVTLRCSPRSGDLSVYWYQQSLDQGLQFLIQYYNGEERAKGNILERFSAQQFPDLHSELNLSSLELGDSALYFCASSVDIGFSNEQFFGPGTRLTVL.

V usage is TRBV4-3 and J usage is TRBJ2-1; D unresolved. CDR1 and CDR2 from the germline V gene are LGHNA and YSLEER. Deletions cut 1 base from V and 6 bases from J, with 7 bases between. The CDR3 is made up of 13 amino acids. As DNA, the CDR3 is TGCGCCAGCAGCCAAGTTAACAGCAATGAGCAGTTCTTC. Translation: CASSQVNSNEQFF.

J is TRBJ1-2 and V is TRBV21-1; the table's D call TRBD1 went unverified against the DNA. TRBV21-1 is labeled a pseudogene. The CDR3 spans 17 residues. The CDR3 coding sequence is TGTGCCAGCACCAACCCGACAGGGGGCGCTTCTATACATGGCTACACCTTC. Encoded protein: CASTNPTGGASIHGYTF.

This chain links TRBV5-4 with TRBJ2-3, with 11 positions matching TRBD2. Germline values: CDR1 SGHNT, CDR2 YYREEE (reference sequence). The CDR3 covers 16 residues. Losses at the gene ends were 4 bases for V and 12 bases for J; bases not matched to a gene: 16. The CDR3 loop is CASSSSGRAKMNAQYF. CDR3 bases: TGTGCCAGCAGCAGTAGCGGGAGGGCCAAGATGAATGCTCAGTATTTT. The variable domain in full, with the rest retrieved from reference TRBV5-4 and TRBJ2-3, is ETGVTQSPTHLIKTRGQQVTLRCSSQSGHNTVSWYQQALGQGPQFIFQYYREEENGRGNFPPRFSGLQFPNYSSELNVNALELDDSALYLCASSSSGRAKMNAQYFGPGTRLTVL.

The J gene is TRBJ1-2, the V gene TRBV28, with D perhaps matching TRBD1 (6 bases). Trimming stripped 7 bases from V and 2 bases from J, with 14 bases between. The CDR3 consists of 14 residues. CDR1 and CDR2 from the germline V gene are MDHEN and SYDVKM. The CDR3 DNA sequence: TGTGCCAGCACCGCGGACGACAGGAACTATGGCTACACCTTC. Amino acids: CASTADDRNYGYTF.

The gene calls are TRBV10-3 and TRBJ2-5; the D gene is possibly TRBD2 (5 bases). CDR3 length: 13 amino acids. Looked up from germline, CDR1 is ENHRY and CDR2 is SYGVKD. Trimming took off 3 bases at V and 5 bases at J, with 10 bases between the two ends. CDR3: CAISELGGETQYF. The CDR3 region has the DNA TGTGCCATCAGTGAACTGGGCGGGGAGACCCAGTACTTC.

The chain uses TRBV30 and TRBJ2-7, with TRBD2 matching over 8 bases. Per the germline V gene, CDR1 is GTSNPN and CDR2 is SVGIG (reference sequence). The CDR3 has 13 residues. With 4 bases clipped from V and 6 bases from J, the junction kept 8 bases outside the gene matches. CDR3: CAWIRPREGEQYF. The CDR3 DNA sequence: TGTGCCTGGATCCGCCCCCGGGAGGGCGAGCAGTACTTC.